This T cell receptor beta chain was sequenced for a study of blood T cell repertoires in COVID-19. Study background: Acute-phase and convalescent COVID-19 samples originated in the United States, Italy and Spain. T cells, B-cell-depleted T cells, or PBMCs provided the cDNA or gDNA that served as material.

This clone was seen a single time. The table came from immunoSEQ multiplex PCR; TCRdb's copy has only in-frame clones and leaves some out. The top ten clones hold around 5% of a sample with about 140,000 clones, approximately 83% of them seen once. Those enrolled, adults aged roughly 18 to 89 years, came from roughly 22 US areas. Exposed participants encountered a COVID-19 case during the 2 weeks preceding study entry. The germline gives CDR1 SGHTA, CDR2 FQGNSA. The V segment lost 1 base and the J segment 4 bases; nucleotides outside the gene matches: 6. This CDR3 is built from 15 residues. Sequenced: PBMCs or T cells enriched from blood (not recorded which). The chain uses TRBV7-2 and TRBJ1-1; 7 nucleotides align to TRBD1. The sequence came from a man between 65 and 80 years old who had been exposed to COVID-19. Here the CDR3 DNA reads TGTGCCAGCAGCTTAGTAAAGGGGGCAGGCACTGAAGCTTTCTTT. It specifies CASSLVKGAGTEAFF.